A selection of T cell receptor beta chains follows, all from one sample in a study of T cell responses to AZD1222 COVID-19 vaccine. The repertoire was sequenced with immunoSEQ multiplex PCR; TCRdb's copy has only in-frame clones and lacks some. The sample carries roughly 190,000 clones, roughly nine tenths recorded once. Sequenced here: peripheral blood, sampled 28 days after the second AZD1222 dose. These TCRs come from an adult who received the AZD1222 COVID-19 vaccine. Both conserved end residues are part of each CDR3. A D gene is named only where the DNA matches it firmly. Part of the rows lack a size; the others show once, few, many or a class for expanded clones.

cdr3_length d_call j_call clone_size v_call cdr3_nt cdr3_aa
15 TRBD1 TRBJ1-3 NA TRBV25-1 TGTGCCAGCAGTGACGACAGGGTATCTGGAAACACCATATATTTT CASSDDRVSGNTIYF
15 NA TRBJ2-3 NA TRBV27 TGTGCCAGCAGCCCCCGACGGGGGACCACAGATACGCAGTATTTT CASSPRRGTTDTQYF
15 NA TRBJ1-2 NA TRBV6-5 TGTGCCAGCAGCCCACCGGGGGTAGTTAACTATGGCTACACCTTC CASSPPGVVNYGYTF
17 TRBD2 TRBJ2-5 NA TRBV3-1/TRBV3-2 TGTGCCAGCAGCCCTGTTAGGGGACTAGCGGGACCAGAGACCCAGTACTTC CASSPVRGLAGPETQYF
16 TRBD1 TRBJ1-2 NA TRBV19 TGTGCCAGTACCTCTACCGGGACAGGAATTAGTTTTGGCTACACCTTC CASTSTGTGISFGYTF
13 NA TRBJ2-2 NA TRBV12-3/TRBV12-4 TGTGCCAGCAGTATCGATCGGACCGGGGAGCTGTTTTTT CASSIDRTGELFF
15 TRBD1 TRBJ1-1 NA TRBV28 TGTGCCAGCAGTCGACCCGACAGGGGGCCGACTGAAGCTTTCTTT CASSRPDRGPTEAFF
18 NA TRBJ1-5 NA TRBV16 TGTGCCAGCAGCCAATTGAGGGATGGGGGGGCAAGCAATCAGCCCCAGCATTTT CASSQLRDGGASNQPQHF
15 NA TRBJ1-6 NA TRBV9 TGTGCCAGCAGCGTAGAAGGGCAGGGACATTCACCCCTCCACTTT CASSVEGQGHSPLHF
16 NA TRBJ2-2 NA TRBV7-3 TGTGCCAGCAGCTTAACGTTAGGGCTGCCCGCCGGGGAGCTGTTTTTT CASSLTLGLPAGELFF
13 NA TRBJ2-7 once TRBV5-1 TGCGCCAGCAGCGCGGATGGTTCAAGCGAGCAGTACTTC CASSADGSSEQYF
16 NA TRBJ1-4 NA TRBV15 TGTGCCACCAGCAGAAGACACGCAGCAACTAATGAAAAACTGTTTTTT CATSRRHAATNEKLFF
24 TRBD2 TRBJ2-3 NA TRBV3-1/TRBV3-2 TGTGCCAGCAGCCAATCTTCCTCGGCCGATAAGGGGACTAGCGGGGTTTGGGGCACAGATACGCAGTATTTT CASSQSSSADKGTSGVWGTDTQYF
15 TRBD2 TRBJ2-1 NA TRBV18 TGTGCCAGCTCACCCGGACTAGCGAACTACAATGAGCAGTTCTTC CASSPGLANYNEQFF
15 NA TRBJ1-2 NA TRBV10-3 TGTGCCATCAGTGAGGCCTTACAGGCTCGGGATGGCTACACCTTC CAISEALQARDGYTF
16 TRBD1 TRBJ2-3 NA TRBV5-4 TGTGCCAGCAGCTTGGGGGGACAGGGAGGCACAGATACGCAGTATTTT CASSLGGQGGTDTQYF
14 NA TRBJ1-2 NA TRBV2 TGTGCCAGCAGTGCCCCCGCCGGAGGGTATGGCTACACCTTC CASSAPAGGYGYTF
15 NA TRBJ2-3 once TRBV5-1 TGCGCCAGCAGCGTTTTGGGTGACTTGACAGATACGCAGTATTTT CASSVLGDLTDTQYF
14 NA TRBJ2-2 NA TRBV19 TGTGCCAGTAGTGAAAACAGGGCCACCGGGGAGCTGTTTTTT CASSENRATGELFF
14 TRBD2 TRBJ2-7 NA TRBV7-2 TGTGCCAGCAGCTTAGTGGGAGGGTTCAACGAGCAGTACTTC CASSLVGGFNEQYF